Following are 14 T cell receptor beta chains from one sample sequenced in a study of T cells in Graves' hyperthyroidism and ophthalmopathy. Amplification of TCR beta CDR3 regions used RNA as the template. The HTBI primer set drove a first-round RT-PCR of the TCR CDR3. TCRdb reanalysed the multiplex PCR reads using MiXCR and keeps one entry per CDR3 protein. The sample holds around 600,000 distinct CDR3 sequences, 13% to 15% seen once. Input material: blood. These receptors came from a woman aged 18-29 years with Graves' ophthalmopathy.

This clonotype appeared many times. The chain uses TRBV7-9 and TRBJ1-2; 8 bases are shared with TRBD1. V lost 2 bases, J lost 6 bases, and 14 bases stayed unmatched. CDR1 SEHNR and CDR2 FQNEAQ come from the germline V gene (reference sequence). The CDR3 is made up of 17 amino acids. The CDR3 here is CASSLSSPQGAYNGYTF. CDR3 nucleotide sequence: TGTGCCAGCAGCTTAAGCTCCCCCCAGGGGGCGTACAATGGCTACACCTTC.

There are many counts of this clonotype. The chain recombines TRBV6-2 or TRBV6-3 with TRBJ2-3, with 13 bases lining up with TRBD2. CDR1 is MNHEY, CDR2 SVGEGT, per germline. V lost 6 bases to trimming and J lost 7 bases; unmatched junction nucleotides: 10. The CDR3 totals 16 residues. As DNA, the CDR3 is TGTGCCAGCAGCTCCATCGGACTAGCGGGAGACTATACGCAGTATTTT. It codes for CASSSIGLAGDYTQYF.

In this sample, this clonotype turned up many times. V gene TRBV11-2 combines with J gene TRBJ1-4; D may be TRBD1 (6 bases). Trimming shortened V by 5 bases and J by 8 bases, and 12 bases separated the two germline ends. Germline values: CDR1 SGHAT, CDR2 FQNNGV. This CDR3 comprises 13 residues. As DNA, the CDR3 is TGTGCCAGCAGCCTCGGAGGGGGGGAAAAACTGTTTTTT. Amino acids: CASSLGGGEKLFF. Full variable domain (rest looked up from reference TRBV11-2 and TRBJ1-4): EAGVAQSPRYKIIEKRQSVAFWCNPISGHATLYWYQQILGQGPKLLIQFQNNGVVDDSQLPKDRFSAERLKGVDSTLKIQPAKLEDSAVYLCASSLGGGEKLFFGSGTQLSVL.

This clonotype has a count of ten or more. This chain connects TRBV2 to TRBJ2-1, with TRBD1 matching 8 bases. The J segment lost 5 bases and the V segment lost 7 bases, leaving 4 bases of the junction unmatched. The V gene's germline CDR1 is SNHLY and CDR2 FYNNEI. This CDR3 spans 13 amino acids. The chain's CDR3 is CASIDRGNNEQFF. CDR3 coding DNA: TGTGCCAGCATCGACAGGGGCAACAATGAGCAGTTCTTC.

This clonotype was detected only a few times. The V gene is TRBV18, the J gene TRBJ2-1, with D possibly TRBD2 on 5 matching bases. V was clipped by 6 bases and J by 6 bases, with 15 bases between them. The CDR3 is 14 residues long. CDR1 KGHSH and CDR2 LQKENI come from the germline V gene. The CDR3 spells CASSPVEGSNEQFF. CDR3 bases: TGTGCCAGCTCTCCTGTAGAGGGTAGCAATGAGCAGTTCTTC.

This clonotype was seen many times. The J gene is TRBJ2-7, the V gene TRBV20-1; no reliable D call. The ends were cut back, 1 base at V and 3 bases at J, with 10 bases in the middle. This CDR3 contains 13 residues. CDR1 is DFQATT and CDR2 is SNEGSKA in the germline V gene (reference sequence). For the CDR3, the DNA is TGCAGTGCTAGAGCCCCCAACCGCTACGAGCAGTACTTC. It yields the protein CSARAPNRYEQYF.

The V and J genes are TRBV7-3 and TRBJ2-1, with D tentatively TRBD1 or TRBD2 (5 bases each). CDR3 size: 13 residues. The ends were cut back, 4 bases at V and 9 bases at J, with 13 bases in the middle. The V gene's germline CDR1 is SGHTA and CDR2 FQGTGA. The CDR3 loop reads CASSWGPGGEQFF. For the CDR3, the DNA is TGTGCCAGCAGCTGGGGACCGGGCGGTGAGCAGTTCTTC.

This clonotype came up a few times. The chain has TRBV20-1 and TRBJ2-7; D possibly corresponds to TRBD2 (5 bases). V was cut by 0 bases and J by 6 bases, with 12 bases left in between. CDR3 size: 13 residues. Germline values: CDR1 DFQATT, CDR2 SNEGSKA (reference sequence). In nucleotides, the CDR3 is TGCAGTGCTAGAGATTCGGGGTCCGGCGAGCAGTACTTC. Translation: CSARDSGSGEQYF.

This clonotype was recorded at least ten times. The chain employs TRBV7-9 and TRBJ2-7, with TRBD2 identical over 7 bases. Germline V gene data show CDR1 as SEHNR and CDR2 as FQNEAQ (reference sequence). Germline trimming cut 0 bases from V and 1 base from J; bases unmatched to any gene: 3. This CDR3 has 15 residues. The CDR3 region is CASSLAGGGSYEQYF. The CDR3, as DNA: TGTGCCAGCAGCTTAGCGGGGGGGGGATCCTACGAGCAGTACTTC.

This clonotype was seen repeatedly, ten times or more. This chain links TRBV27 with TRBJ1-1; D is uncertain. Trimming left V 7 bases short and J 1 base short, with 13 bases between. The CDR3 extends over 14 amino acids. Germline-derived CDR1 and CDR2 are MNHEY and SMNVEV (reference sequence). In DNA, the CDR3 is TGTGCCAGCACCCCGGTGGAGGGGAACACTGAAGCTTTCTTT. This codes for CASTPVEGNTEAFF.

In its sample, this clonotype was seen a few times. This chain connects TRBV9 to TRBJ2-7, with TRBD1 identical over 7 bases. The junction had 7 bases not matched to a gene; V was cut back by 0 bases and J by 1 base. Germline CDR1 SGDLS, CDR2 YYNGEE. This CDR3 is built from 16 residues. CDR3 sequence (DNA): TGTGCCAGCAGCGTAGGAGGGGGCTTGACTTCCTACGAGCAGTACTTC. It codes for CASSVGGGLTSYEQYF.

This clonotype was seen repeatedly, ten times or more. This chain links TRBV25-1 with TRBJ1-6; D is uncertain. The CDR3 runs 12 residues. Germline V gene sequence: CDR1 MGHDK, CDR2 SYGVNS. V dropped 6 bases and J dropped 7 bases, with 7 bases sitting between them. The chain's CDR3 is CASSVGNSPLHF. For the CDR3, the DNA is TGTGCCAGCAGCGTAGGGAATTCACCCCTCCACTTT. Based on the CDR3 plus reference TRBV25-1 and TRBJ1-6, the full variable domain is EADIYQTPRYLVIGTGKKITLECSQTMGHDKMYWYQQDPGMELHLIHYSYGVNSTEKGDLSSESTVSRIRTEHFPLTLESARPSHTSQYLCASSVGNSPLHFGNGTRLTVT.

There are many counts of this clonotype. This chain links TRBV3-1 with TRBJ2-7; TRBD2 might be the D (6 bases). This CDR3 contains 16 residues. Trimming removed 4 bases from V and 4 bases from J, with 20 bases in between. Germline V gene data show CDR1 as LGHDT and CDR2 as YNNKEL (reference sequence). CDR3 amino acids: CASSPRIGLAKYEQYF. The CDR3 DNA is TGTGCCAGCAGCCCCCGGATTGGGCTAGCGAAGTACGAGCAGTACTTC.

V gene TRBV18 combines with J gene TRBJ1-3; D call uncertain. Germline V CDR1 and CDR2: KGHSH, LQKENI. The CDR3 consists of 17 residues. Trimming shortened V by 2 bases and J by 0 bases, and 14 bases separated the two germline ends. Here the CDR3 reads CASSPVSDVSSGNTIYF. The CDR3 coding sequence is TGTGCCAGCTCACCAGTCTCAGATGTGAGCTCTGGAAACACCATATATTTT.